The clone carrying this T cell receptor beta chain was seen ten or more times. This specimen comes from a study of T cells in Graves' hyperthyroidism and ophthalmopathy. Template material for amplifying TCR beta CDR3 regions consisted of RNA transcripts. The HTBI set primed first-round TCR CDR3 RT-PCR. TCRdb recomputed calls from the multiplex PCR reads with MiXCR, one row per CDR3 protein. Here the sample spans about half a million distinct CDR3 sequences, around a quarter being singletons. The junction had 3 bases not matched to a gene; V was cut back by 5 bases and J by 3 bases. CDR3 length: 14 residues. Germline V gene data show CDR1 as SGHTA and CDR2 as FQGNSA.

This receptor was identified in a woman aged 25 to 39 with Graves' ophthalmopathy. V gene TRBV7-2 combines with J gene TRBJ2-2; TRBD1 matches at 7 bases. The sample comprised blood. The CDR3 sequence is CASSRQGYTGELFF. The CDR3 DNA sequence: TGTGCCAGCAGCAGACAGGGTTACACCGGGGAGCTGTTTTTT.